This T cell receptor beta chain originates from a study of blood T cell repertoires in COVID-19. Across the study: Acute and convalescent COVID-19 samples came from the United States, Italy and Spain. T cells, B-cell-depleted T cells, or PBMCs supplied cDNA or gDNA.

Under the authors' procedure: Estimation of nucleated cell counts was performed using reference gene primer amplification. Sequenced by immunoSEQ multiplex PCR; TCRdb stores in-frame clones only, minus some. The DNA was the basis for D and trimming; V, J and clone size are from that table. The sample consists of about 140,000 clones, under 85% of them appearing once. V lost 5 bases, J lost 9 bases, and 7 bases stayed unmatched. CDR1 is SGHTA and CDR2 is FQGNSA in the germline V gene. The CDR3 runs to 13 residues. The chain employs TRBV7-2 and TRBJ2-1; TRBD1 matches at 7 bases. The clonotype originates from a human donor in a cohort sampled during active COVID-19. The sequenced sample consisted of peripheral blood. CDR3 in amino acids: CASSIPGGGEQFF. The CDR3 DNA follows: TGTGCCAGCAGCATCCCAGGGGGTGGTGAGCAGTTCTTC.